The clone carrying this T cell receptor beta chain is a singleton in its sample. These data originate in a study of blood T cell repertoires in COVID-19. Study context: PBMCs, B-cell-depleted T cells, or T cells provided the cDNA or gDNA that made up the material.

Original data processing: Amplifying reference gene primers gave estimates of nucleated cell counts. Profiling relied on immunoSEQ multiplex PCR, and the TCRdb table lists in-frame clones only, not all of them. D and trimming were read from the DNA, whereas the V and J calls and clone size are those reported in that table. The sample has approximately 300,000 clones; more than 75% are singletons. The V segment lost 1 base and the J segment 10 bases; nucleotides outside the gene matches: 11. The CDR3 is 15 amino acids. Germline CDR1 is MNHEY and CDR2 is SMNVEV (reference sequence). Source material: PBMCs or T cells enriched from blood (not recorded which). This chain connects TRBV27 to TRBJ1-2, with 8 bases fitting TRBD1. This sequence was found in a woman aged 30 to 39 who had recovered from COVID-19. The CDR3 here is CASSLFVRDRNAYTF. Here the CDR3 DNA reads TGTGCCAGCAGTTTATTTGTCCGGGACAGGAATGCCTACACCTTC.